The clone carrying this T cell receptor beta chain appeared once. What it binds is unknown. The data were taken from a study of OX40 agonist ivuxolimab in advanced cancers. Study context: Administration of intravenous ivuxolimab to patients occurred every 2 weeks at 0.01 to 10 mg/kg. General study findings and limits: Expanded clones tended on average to be more numerous among CD8+ T cells than CD4+. At doses 0.1 to 3.0 mg/kg, CD4+ and CD8+ clones expanded.

Method: immunoSEQ multiplex PCR; TCRdb's copy keeps in-frame clones and lacks some. The table includes about 81,000 clones, 80% to 90% detected once. The material was CD4+ or CD8+ T cells sorted from blood, obtained in a trial of the OX40 agonist ivuxolimab. This clonotype originated in an adult with an advanced solid tumor such as melanoma, head and neck, liver or kidney cancer.

CDR3 residues: CASSEDSSYNEQFF. CDR3 DNA: TGTGCCAGCAGTGAGGACTCTTCCTACAATGAGCAGTTCTTC. V gene TRBV6-4 combines with J gene TRBJ2-1; tentatively, D is TRBD2 (5 bases). Trimming removed 3 bases at V and 1 base at J, with 7 bases between. Germline V gives CDR1 MRHNA, CDR2 SNTAGT. This CDR3 is built from 14 residues.